The 9 T cell receptor beta chains below come from one sample, sequenced in a study of brain T cells in children with intractable seizures. As for time point: blood from clinic visit 5 months post-surgery; TSC patient then seizure free. Assay used: immunoSEQ multiplex PCR; TCRdb lists only in-frame clones, some missing. The data contain approximately 330,000 clones, over 90% of them singletons. The sequencing here drew on peripheral blood, taken more than 4 months after surgery. The source of these receptors is a boy in the first two years of life with tuberous sclerosis and intractable seizures.

This chain links TRBV24-1 with TRBJ1-5; 8 positions match TRBD1. J lost 1 base, V lost 3 bases, and 1 base had no gene match. This CDR3 contains 15 residues. The germline CDR1 and CDR2 sequences are KGHDR and SFDVKD. The CDR3, as DNA: TGTGCCACCAGTGATCGGACAGGGAGCAATCAGCCCCAGCATTTT. It yields the protein CATSDRTGSNQPQHF.

The J gene is TRBJ2-7, the V gene TRBV23-1; TRBD1 might be the D (5 bases). TRBV23-1 qualifies as an ORF whose function is uncertain. The ends were cut back, 2 bases at V and 3 bases at J, with 14 bases in the middle. The CDR3 is 15 amino acids. CDR3 residues: CASSQRPFTGYEQYF. The CDR3, as DNA: TGCGCCAGCAGTCAACGTCCGTTCACAGGCTACGAGCAGTACTTC.

The chain employs TRBV6-5 and TRBJ1-5, with D tentatively TRBD1 (5 bases). The CDR3 is made up of 15 amino acids. V was clipped by 5 bases and J by 0 bases, with 11 bases between them. CDR1 MNHEY and CDR2 SVGAGI come from the germline V gene. The CDR3 coding sequence is TGTGCCAGCAGTAGGGACCTATATAGCAATCAGCCCCAGCATTTT. Translating gives CASSRDLYSNQPQHF.

V gene TRBV28 combines with J gene TRBJ1-5; 8 nucleotides match TRBD1. This CDR3 region has 13 residues. Germline CDR1 MDHEN, CDR2 SYDVKM. J lost 4 bases, V lost 5 bases, and 1 base had no gene match. The CDR3 loop reads CASSRDRNQPQHF. The CDR3 DNA sequence: TGTGCCAGCAGTCGGGACAGGAATCAGCCCCAGCATTTT.

V and J are TRBV7-2 and TRBJ2-1; 8 bases match TRBD2. The CDR3 extends over 14 amino acids. From germline, CDR1 is SGHTA and CDR2 FQGNSA. After removal of 8 bases from V and 5 bases from J, the junction contained 8 bases not matched to a gene. The CDR3: CASLTGTRNNEQFF. As DNA, the CDR3 is TGTGCCAGCTTAACCGGGACTAGAAACAATGAGCAGTTCTTC.

The gene calls are TRBV15 and TRBJ1-3; D call uncertain. Trimming shortened V by 0 bases and J by 0 bases, and 6 bases separated the two germline ends. There are 15 residues in the CDR3. Germline values: CDR1 LNHNV, CDR2 YYDKDF (reference sequence). CDR3 amino acids: CATSRDGVSGNTIYF. The CDR3 DNA reads as TGTGCCACCAGCAGAGATGGTGTCTCTGGAAACACCATATATTTT.

The chain carries TRBV2 and TRBJ2-5; 7 nucleotides match TRBD2. The germline V gene encodes CDR1 SNHLY and CDR2 FYNNEI. V was clipped by 6 bases and J by 5 bases; unmatched bases: 15. The CDR3 sequence is 16 residues long. In DNA, the CDR3 is TGTGCCAGCAGGCTACCCTCCGGGACTATCGAGGAGACCCAGTACTTC. Translation: CASRLPSGTIEETQYF.

The rearrangement links TRBV7-8 to TRBJ2-5, with 7 bases identical to TRBD2. J gave up 7 bases and V 5 bases, and 16 bases lay outside the gene matches. Germline CDR1 and CDR2: SGHVS and FQNEAQ. This CDR3 is built from 16 residues. CDR3 sequence reads: CASSPTAGERPGTQYF. In nucleotides, the CDR3 is TGTGCCAGCAGCCCCACGGCGGGGGAGCGCCCCGGGACCCAGTACTTC.

About this clone itself: Its ends do not fully match the called genes, so a read error is possible. This chain links TRBV7-7 with TRBJ2-2; D gene ambiguous. This CDR3 is built from 14 residues. Germline V gene sequence: CDR1 SSHAT, CDR2 FNYEAQ (reference sequence). CDR3 sequence (DNA): TGTGCTAGCAGCTTAGCCGGTAACACCGGGGAGCTGTTTTTT. It encodes CASSLAGNTGELFF.